This TCR beta chain derives from a study of blood T cell repertoires in COVID-19. Study overall: Acute and convalescent COVID-19 samples came from the United States, Italy and Spain. PBMCs, B-cell-depleted T cells, or T cells were the source of the cDNA or gDNA that made up the material.

Per the original data handling: Estimates of nucleated cell counts were drawn from the amplification of reference gene primers. Only in-frame clones appear in the TCRdb table, and some are missing; sequencing was by immunoSEQ multiplex PCR. D and trimming come from the DNA, and the V and J calls and clone size come from that table. The sample lists about 140,000 clones, about three quarters occurring once. The TCR comes from a woman between 45 and 60 years old with active or convalescent COVID-19. Sequencing input: peripheral blood.

The CDR3 reads CASSRPQGNYGYTF. The CDR3 nucleotides read TGTGCCAGCAGCCGCCCCCAGGGGAACTATGGCTACACCTTC. This chain connects TRBV7-2 to TRBJ1-2, with D maybe TRBD1 (6 bases). Germline V lookup: CDR1 SGHTA, CDR2 FQGNSA. The ends were cut back, 5 bases at V and 2 bases at J, with 12 bases in the middle. The CDR3 is 14 amino acids.